This record looks at one T cell receptor beta chain sequence and its context. These data come from a study of control samples from healthy donors and cancer patients. Repertoires were generated with immunoSEQ multiplex PCR, while TCRdb's copy carries only in-frame clones and drops some. The table has some 410,000 clones, 75% to 95% seen once. Material for sequencing was PBMCs. The sequence was collected from a man aged 35-49 years with head and neck cancer.

CDR3 sequence: CASSLEPPGLAAQETQYF. In DNA, the CDR3 is TGTGCCAGCAGCTTAGAACCTCCGGGACTAGCGGCCCAAGAGACCCAGTACTTC. The chain links TRBV7-9 to TRBJ2-5; TRBD2 agrees at 11 bases. CDR1 and CDR2 from the germline V gene are SEHNR and FQNEAQ (reference sequence). This CDR3 has 18 amino acids. The ends lost 1 base at V and 1 base at J; junction bases unmatched: 8.